Below are 4 T cell receptor beta chains sequenced from a single sample in a study of blood T cell repertoires in COVID-19. Libraries were prepared by immunoSEQ multiplex PCR; TCRdb keeps only in-frame clonotypes and omits some of them. Of around 230,000 clones in the sample, 75% to 90% were seen once. What was sequenced was peripheral blood. These receptors were obtained from a man in his fifties or sixties who had recovered from COVID-19.

This chain uses TRBV5-4 with TRBJ1-1; TRBD1 might be the D (5 bases). Trimming shortened V by 0 bases and J by 0 bases, and 21 bases separated the two germline ends. Germline assignment: CDR1 SGHNT and CDR2 YYREEE (reference sequence). CDR3 length equals 19 residues. CDR3 amino acids: CASSLGGRTQSRMNTEAFF. For the CDR3, the DNA is TGTGCCAGCAGCTTGGGTGGGCGGACACAGAGTCGGATGAACACTGAAGCTTTCTTT.

The V and J genes are TRBV11-2 and TRBJ1-5; D perhaps matches TRBD1 (6 bases). Per the germline V gene, CDR1 is SGHAT and CDR2 is FQNNGV. V was shortened by 3 bases and J by 9 bases, with 12 bases between the two germline ends. CDR3 length equals 13 residues. The CDR3 DNA follows: TGTGCCAGCAGCTTCGGCGTAGGGGGGCCCCAGCATTTT. Translated, it gives CASSFGVGGPQHF.

This chain uses TRBV3-1 (or the pseudogene TRBV3-2) with TRBJ2-3, with 9 nucleotides matching TRBD2. V dropped 1 base and J dropped 4; count of bases not matched to a gene: 6. This CDR3 is built from 16 residues. Germline V lookup: CDR1 LGHDT, CDR2 YNNKEL (reference sequence). The CDR3 protein is CASSQVRRGGADTQYF. The CDR3 nucleotides are TGTGCCAGCAGCCAAGTAAGGCGGGGGGGCGCAGATACGCAGTATTTT.

In nucleotides, the CDR3 is TGTGCCTTGCGGGGACAGGGGGCTTTTGCAGATACGCAGTATTTT. It is translated as CALRGQGAFADTQYF. The chain uses TRBV6-5 and TRBJ2-3; 12 bases align to TRBD1. This CDR3 has 15 amino acids. J lost 4 bases, V lost 11 bases, and 10 bases had no gene match. Looked up from germline, CDR1 is MNHEY and CDR2 is SVGAGI.